The sequence of this T cell receptor (beta chain) was determined in a study of blood T cell repertoires in COVID-19. Study as a whole: There were acute and convalescent COVID-19 samples, and they came from the United States, Italy and Spain. T cells, B-cell-depleted T cells, or PBMCs supplied cDNA or gDNA.

This clone was detected only once. CDR3 length equals 15 residues. The ends lost 4 bases at V and 8 bases at J; junction bases unmatched: 8. Germline CDR1 is SGHAT and CDR2 is FQNNGV. Sequenced by immunoSEQ multiplex PCR; TCRdb stores in-frame clones only, minus some. The sample lists about 240,000 clones, 80% to 85% occurring once. This receptor was obtained from a woman aged 55 to 70 with active or convalescent COVID-19. Sequencing input: peripheral blood. The chain carries TRBV11-2 and TRBJ2-1; TRBD1 agrees at 10 bases. CDR3 DNA sequence: TGTGCCAGCAGCTCGCGGGGACAGGGGATCGATGAGCAGTTCTTC. Its protein product is CASSSRGQGIDEQFF.